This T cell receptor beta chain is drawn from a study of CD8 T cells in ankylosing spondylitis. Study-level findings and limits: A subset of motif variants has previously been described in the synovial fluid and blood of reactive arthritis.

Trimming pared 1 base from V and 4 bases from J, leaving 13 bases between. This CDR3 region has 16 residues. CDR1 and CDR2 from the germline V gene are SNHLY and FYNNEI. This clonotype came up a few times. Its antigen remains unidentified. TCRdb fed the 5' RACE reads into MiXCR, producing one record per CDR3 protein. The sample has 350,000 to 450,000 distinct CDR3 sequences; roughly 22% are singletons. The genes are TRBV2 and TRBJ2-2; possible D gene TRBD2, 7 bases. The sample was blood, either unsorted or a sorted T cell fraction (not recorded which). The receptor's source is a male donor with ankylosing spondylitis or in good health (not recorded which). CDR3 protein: CASSEEAGAGTGELFF. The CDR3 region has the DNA TGTGCCAGCAGTGAAGAGGCGGGGGCGGGCACCGGGGAGCTGTTTTTT.